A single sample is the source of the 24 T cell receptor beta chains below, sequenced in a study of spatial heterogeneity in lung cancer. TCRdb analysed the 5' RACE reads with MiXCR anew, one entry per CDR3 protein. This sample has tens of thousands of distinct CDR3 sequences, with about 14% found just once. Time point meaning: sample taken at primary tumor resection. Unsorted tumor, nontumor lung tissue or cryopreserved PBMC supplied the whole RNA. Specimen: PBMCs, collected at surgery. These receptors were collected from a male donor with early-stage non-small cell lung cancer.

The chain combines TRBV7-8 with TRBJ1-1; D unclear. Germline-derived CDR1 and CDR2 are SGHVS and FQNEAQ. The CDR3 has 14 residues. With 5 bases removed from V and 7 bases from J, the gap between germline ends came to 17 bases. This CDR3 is CASSQRRISLEAFF. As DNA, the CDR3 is TGTGCCAGCAGCCAGAGGCGCATTTCCCTTGAAGCTTTCTTT. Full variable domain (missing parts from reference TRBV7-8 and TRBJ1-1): GAGVSQSPRYKVAKRGQDVALRCDPISGHVSLFWYQQALGQGPEFLTYFQNEAQLDKSGLPSDRFFAERPEGSVSTLKIQRTQQEDSAVYLCASSQRRISLEAFFGQGTRLTVV.

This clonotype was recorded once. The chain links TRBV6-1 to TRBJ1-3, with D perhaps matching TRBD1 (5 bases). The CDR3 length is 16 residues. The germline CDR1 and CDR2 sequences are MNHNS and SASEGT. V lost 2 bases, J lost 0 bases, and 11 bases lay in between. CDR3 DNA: TGTGCCAGCAGTGAATCGACAGACTCCTCTGGAAACACCATATATTTT. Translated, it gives CASSESTDSSGNTIYF.

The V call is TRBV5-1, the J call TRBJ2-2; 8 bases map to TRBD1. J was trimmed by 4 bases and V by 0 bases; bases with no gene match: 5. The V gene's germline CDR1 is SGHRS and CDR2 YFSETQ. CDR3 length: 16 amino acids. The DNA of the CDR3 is TGCGCCAGCAGCTTGGCCGGACAGGGAGGCACCGGGGAGCTGTTTTTT. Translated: CASSLAGQGGTGELFF.

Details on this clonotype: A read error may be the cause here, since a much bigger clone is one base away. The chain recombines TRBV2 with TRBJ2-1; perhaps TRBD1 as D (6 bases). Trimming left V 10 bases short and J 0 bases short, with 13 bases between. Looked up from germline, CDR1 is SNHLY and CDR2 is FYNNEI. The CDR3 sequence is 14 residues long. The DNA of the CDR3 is TGTGCCACCTGCTCGGACAGCTCCTACAATGAGCAGTTCTTC. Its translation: CATCSDSSYNEQFF.

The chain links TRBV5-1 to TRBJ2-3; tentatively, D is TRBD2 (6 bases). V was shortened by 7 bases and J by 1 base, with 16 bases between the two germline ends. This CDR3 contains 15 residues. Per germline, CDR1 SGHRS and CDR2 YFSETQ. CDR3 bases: TGCGCCAGCTGGTCTGGACTACTCCGCACAGATACGCAGTATTTT. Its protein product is CASWSGLLRTDTQYF.

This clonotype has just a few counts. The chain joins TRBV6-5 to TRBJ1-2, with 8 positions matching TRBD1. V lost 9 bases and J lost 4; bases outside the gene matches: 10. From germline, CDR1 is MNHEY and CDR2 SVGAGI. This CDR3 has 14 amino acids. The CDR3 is CASSIGQGFYGYTF. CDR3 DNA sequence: TGTGCCAGTTCAATTGGACAGGGCTTCTATGGCTACACCTTC.

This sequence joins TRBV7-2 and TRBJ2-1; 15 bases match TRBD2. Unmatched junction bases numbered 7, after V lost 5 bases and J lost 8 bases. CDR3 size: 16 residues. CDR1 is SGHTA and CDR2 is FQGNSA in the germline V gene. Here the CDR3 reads CASSPTGLAGGDEQFF. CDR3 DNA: TGTGCCAGCAGCCCGACGGGACTAGCGGGAGGTGATGAGCAGTTCTTC.

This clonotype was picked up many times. CDR3 residues: CASSFRYYEQYF. The CDR3 region has the DNA TGTGCCAGCAGCTTCAGGTATTACGAGCAGTACTTC. The chain employs TRBV12-3 or TRBV12-4 and TRBJ2-7; D ambiguous. This CDR3 has 12 residues. The germline V and J ends were trimmed by 6 bases and 4 bases, with 10 bases remaining between them.

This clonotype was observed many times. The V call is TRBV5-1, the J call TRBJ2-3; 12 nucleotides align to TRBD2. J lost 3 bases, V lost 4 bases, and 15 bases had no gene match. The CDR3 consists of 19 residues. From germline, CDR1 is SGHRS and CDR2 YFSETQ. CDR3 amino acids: CASSAAAPATSGSTDTQYF. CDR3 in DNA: TGCGCCAGCAGCGCTGCCGCCCCCGCGACTAGCGGGAGTACAGATACGCAGTATTTT.

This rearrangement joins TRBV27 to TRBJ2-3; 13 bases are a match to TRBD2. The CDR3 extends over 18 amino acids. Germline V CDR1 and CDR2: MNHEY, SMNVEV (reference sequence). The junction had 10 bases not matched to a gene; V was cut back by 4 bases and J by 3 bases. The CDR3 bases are TGTGCCAGCAGTTCCCCGGGGACTAGCGGGATTTTTACAGATACGCAGTATTTT. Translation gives CASSSPGTSGIFTDTQYF.

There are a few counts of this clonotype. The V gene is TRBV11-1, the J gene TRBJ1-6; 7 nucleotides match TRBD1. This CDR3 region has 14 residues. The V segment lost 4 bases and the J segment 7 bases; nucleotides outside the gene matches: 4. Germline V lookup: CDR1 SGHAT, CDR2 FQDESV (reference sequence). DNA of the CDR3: TGTGCCAGCAGCTCGAGGGACAGCAATTCACCCCTCCACTTT. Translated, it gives CASSSRDSNSPLHF.

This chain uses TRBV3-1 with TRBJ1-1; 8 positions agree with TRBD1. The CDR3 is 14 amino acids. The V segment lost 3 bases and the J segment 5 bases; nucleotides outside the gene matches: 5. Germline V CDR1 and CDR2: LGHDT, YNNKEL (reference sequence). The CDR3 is CASSQTGARTEAFF. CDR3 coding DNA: TGTGCCAGCAGCCAGACAGGGGCGCGGACTGAAGCTTTCTTT.

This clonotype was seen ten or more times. The CDR3 loop is CSAGGFISSYEQYF. The DNA of the CDR3 is TGCAGTGCTGGAGGATTTATCAGCTCCTACGAGCAGTACTTC. The chain uses TRBV20-1 and TRBJ2-7; weak D call: TRBD2 (5 bases). V shed 5 bases and J shed 0 bases, with 14 bases lying between them. Germline V lookup: CDR1 DFQATT, CDR2 SNEGSKA (reference sequence). CDR3 size: 14 residues.

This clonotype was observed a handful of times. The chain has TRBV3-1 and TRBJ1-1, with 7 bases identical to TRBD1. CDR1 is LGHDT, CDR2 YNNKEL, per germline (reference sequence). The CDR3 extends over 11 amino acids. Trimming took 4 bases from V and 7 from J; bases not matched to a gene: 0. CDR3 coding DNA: TGTGCCAGCAGCCGGGACAGTGAAGCTTTCTTT. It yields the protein CASSRDSEAFF.

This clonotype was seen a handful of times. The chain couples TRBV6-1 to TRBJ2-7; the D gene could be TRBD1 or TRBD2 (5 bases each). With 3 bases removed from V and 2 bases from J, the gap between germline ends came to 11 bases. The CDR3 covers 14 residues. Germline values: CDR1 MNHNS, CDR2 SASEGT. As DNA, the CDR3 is TGTGCCAGCAGTGACGACCGGGGACCCTACGAGCAGTACTTC. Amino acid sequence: CASSDDRGPYEQYF.

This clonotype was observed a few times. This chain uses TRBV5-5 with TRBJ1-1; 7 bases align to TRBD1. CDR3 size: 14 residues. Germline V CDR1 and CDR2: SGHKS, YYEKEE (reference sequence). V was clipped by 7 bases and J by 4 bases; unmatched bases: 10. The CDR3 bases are TGTGCCAGCGGCTCGGGGACAGTGATCACTGAAGCTTTCTTT. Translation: CASGSGTVITEAFF.

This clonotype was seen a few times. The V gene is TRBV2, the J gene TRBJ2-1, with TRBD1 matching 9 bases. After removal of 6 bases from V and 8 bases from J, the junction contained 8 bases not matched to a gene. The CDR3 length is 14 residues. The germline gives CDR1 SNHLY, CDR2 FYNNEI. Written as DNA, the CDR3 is TGTGCCAGCAGCCTCGGACAGGGGTACGATGAGCAGTTCTTC. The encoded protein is CASSLGQGYDEQFF.

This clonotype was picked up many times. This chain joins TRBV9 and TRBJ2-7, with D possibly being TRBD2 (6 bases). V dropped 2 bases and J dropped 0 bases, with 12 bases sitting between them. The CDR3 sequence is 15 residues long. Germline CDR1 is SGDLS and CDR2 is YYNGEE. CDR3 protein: CASSVGDWSSYEQYF. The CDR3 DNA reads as TGTGCCAGCAGCGTTGGGGACTGGAGCTCCTACGAGCAGTACTTC.

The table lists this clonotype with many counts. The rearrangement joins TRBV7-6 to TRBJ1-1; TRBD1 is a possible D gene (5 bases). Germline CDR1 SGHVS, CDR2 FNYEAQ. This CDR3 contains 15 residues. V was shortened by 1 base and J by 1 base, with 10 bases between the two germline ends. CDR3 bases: TGTGCCAGCAGCTTAGTATCCGGGGCGAACACTGAAGCTTTCTTT. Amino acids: CASSLVSGANTEAFF. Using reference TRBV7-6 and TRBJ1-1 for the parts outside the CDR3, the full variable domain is GAGVSQSPRYKVTKRGQDVALRCDPISGHVSLYWYRQALGQGPEFLTYFNYEAQQDKSGLPNDRFSAERPEGSISTLTIQRTEQRDSAMYRCASSLVSGANTEAFFGQGTRLTVV.

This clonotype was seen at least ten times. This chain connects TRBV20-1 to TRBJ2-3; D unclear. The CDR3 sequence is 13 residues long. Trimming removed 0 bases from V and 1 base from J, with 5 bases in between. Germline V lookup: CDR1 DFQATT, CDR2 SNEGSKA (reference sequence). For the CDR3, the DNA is TGCAGTGCTAGAGATTCGGGCACAGATACGCAGTATTTT. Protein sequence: CSARDSGTDTQYF.

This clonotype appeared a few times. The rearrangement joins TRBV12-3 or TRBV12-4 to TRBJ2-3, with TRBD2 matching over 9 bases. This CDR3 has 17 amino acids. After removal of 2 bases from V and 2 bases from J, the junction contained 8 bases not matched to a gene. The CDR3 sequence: CASSLRAGGLLTDTQYF. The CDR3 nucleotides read TGTGCCAGCAGTTTAAGAGCGGGAGGCTTACTCACAGATACGCAGTATTTT.

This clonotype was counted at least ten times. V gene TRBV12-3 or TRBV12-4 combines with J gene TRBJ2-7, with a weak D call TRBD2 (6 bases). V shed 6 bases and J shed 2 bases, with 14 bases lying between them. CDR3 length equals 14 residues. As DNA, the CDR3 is TGTGCCAGCAGCCCATCGGGACTGGCCTACGAGCAGTACTTC. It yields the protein CASSPSGLAYEQYF.

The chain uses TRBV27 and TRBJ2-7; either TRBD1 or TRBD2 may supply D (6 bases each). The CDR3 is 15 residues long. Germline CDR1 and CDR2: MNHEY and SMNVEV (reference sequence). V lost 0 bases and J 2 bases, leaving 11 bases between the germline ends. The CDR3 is CASSLSSGAAYEQYF. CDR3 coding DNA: TGTGCCAGCAGTTTATCGTCGGGGGCCGCCTACGAGCAGTACTTC.

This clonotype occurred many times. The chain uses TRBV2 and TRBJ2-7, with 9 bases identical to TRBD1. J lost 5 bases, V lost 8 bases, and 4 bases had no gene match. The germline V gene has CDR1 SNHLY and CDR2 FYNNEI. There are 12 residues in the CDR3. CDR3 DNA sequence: TGTGCCAGCCGGGACAGGGAACACGAGCAGTACTTC. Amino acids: CASRDREHEQYF.